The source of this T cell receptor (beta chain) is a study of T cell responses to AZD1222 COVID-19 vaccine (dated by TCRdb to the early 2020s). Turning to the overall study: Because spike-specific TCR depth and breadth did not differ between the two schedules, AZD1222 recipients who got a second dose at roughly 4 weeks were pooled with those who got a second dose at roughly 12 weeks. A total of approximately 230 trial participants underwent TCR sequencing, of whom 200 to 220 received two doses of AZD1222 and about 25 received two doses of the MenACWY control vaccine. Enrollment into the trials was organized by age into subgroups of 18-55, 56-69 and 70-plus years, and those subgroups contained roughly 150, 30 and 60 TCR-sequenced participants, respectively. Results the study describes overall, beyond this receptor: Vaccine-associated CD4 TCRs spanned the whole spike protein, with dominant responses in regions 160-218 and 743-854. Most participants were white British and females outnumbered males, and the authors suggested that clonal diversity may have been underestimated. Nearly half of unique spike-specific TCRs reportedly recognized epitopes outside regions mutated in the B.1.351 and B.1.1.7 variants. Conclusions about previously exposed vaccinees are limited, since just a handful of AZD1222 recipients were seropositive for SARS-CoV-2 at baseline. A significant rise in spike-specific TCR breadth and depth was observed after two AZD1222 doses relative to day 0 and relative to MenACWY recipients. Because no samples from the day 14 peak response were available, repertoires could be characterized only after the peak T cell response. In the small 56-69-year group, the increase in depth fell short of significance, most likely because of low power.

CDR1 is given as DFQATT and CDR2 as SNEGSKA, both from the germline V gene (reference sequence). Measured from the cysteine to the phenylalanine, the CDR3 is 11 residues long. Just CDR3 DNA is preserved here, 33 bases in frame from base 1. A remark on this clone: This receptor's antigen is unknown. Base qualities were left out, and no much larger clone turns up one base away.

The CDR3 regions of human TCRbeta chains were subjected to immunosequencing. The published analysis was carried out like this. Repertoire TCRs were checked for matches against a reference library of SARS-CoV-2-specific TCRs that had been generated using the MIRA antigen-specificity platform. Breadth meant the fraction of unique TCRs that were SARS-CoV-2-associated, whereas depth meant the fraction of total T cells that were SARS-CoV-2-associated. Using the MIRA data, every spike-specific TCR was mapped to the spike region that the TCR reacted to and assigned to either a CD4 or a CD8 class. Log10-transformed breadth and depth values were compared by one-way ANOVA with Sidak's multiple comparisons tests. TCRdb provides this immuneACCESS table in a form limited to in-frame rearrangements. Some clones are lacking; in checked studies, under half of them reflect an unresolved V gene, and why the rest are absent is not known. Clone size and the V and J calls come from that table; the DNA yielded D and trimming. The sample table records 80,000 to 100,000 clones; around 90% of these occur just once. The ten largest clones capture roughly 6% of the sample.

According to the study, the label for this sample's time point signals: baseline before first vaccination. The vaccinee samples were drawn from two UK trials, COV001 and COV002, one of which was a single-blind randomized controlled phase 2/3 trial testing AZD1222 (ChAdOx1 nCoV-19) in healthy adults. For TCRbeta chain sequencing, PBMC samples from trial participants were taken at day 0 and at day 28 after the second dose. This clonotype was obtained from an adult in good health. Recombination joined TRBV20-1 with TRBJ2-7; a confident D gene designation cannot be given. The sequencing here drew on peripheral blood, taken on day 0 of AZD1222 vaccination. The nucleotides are TGCCGATCAAGAACTTTGGACGAGCAGTACTTC. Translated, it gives CRSRTLDEQYF.